These 19 T cell receptor beta chains came from one sample sequenced in a study of sequential checkpoint blockade in melanoma. Produced via immunoSEQ multiplex PCR; TCRdb's table is partial and in-frame only. The sample lists more than 9,500 clones; around 85% were seen once. Indicated treatment: randomized to nivolumab then ipilimumab (arm A) or the reverse (arm B). This sample comprised CD8+ T cells sorted from blood (inferred from file names), obtained from a patient given nivolumab and ipilimumab in sequence. The receptors here all came from a human donor with melanoma.

The CDR3 nucleotides are TGCGCCAGCAGCCCGGATTTCGGGACAGGGGGCGAAGGCTACACCTTC. It specifies CASSPDFGTGGEGYTF. The chain has TRBV4-3 and TRBJ1-2; TRBD1 agrees at 12 bases. There are 16 residues in the CDR3. Germline V lookup: CDR1 LGHNA, CDR2 YSLEER. Losses at the gene ends were 4 bases for V and 8 bases for J; bases not matched to a gene: 11.

The gene calls are TRBV2 and TRBJ2-7; D gene unclear. V shed 5 bases and J shed 2 bases, with 4 bases lying between them. CDR1 and CDR2 (germline): SNHLY, FYNNEI. The CDR3 covers 11 residues. CDR3 nucleotide sequence: TGTGCCAGCAGTCTAACCTACGAGCAGTACTTC. It translates to CASSLTYEQYF.

The J gene is TRBJ1-2, the V gene TRBV10-3; TRBD1 is a possible D gene (6 bases). Trimming took 7 bases from V and 4 from J, leaving 13 bases between them. The CDR3 runs 13 residues. Germline loops: CDR1 ENHRY, CDR2 SYGVKD. As DNA, the CDR3 is TGTGCCATCATGGGTGGGACACCCTATGGCTACACCTTC. Amino acid sequence: CAIMGGTPYGYTF.

The genes are TRBV7-9 and TRBJ1-3; no reliable D call. Trimming shortened V by 5 bases and J by 4 bases, and 9 bases separated the two germline ends. Germline V gene sequence: CDR1 SEHNR, CDR2 FQNEAQ (reference sequence). This CDR3 is built from 13 residues. The CDR3 spells CASSPPLGNTIYF. In nucleotides, the CDR3 is TGTGCCAGCAGCCCCCCCCTGGGAAACACCATATATTTT.

This clone was recorded a few times. V gene TRBV5-1 combines with J gene TRBJ2-5, with D possibly TRBD1 on 5 matching bases. This CDR3 is 15 amino acids long. Deletions cut 0 bases from V and 0 bases from J, with 9 bases between. Germline V lookup: CDR1 SGHRS, CDR2 YFSETQ. The CDR3 spells CASSLEQAYQETQYF. Written as DNA, the CDR3 is TGCGCCAGCAGCTTGGAACAGGCTTACCAAGAGACCCAGTACTTC.

The V call is TRBV27, the J call TRBJ1-1; no clear D. The germline V gene has CDR1 MNHEY and CDR2 SMNVEV (reference sequence). With 8 bases removed from V and 3 bases from J, the gap between germline ends came to 13 bases. The CDR3 runs to 13 residues. The CDR3 loop is CASGMGRDTEAFF. The CDR3 DNA reads TGTGCCAGCGGCATGGGCAGAGACACTGAAGCTTTCTTT.

The count of this clone is one. CDR3 loop: CASSQFRLGGSTDTQYF. CDR3 in DNA: TGCGCCAGCAGCCAATTTCGCCTCGGCGGCAGCACAGATACGCAGTATTTT. The genes are TRBV4-3 and TRBJ2-3, with D unresolved. Trimming removed 2 bases at V and 0 bases at J, with 15 bases between. The germline V gene encodes CDR1 LGHNA and CDR2 YSLEER. The CDR3 consists of 17 residues.

This clone was found once. The V call is TRBV19, the J call TRBJ1-1; D is unclear. Germline-derived CDR1 and CDR2 are LNHDA and SQIVND (reference sequence). V lost 6 bases and J 1 base, leaving 9 bases between the germline ends. This CDR3 spans 13 amino acids. The CDR3 protein is CASSDAGNTEAFF. Written as DNA, the CDR3 is TGTGCCAGTAGCGATGCAGGGAACACTGAAGCTTTCTTT. The full variable domain, its missing parts supplied by reference TRBV19 and TRBJ1-1, is DGGITQSPKYLFRKEGQNVTLSCEQNLNHDAMYWYRQDPGQGLRLIYYSQIVNDFQKGDIAEGYSVSREKKESFPLTVTSAQKNPTAFYLCASSDAGNTEAFFGQGTRLTVV.

The chain employs TRBV5-4 and TRBJ2-6; 7 bases align to TRBD1. Per germline, CDR1 SGHNT and CDR2 YYREEE (reference sequence). Trimming cost V 7 bases and J 0 bases; bases outside gene matches: 10. The CDR3 runs 17 residues. Here the CDR3 reads CASGTRDRVSGANVLTF. DNA for the CDR3: TGTGCCAGCGGAACCCGGGACAGAGTCTCTGGGGCCAACGTCCTGACTTTC.

This chain uses TRBV18 with TRBJ2-5, with 7 positions matching TRBD1. V shed 0 bases, J shed 2 bases, and the junction held 0 bases outside the gene matches. The CDR3 extends over 14 amino acids. Germline V gene data show CDR1 as KGHSH and CDR2 as LQKENI. The CDR3 DNA follows: TGTGCCAGCTCACCACCGGGACAGCAAGAGACCCAGTACTTC. Its protein is CASSPPGQQETQYF.

The chain carries TRBV30 and TRBJ2-7; 8 nucleotides align to TRBD1. The CDR3 has 13 amino acids. Germline CDR1 is GTSNPN and CDR2 is SVGIG (reference sequence). V was pared by 3 bases and J by 5 bases, with 6 bases of the junction left unmatched. The CDR3 spells CAWSLDRGHEQYF. The CDR3 DNA follows: TGTGCCTGGAGCCTAGACAGGGGCCACGAGCAGTACTTC.

V gene TRBV28 combines with J gene TRBJ1-1; 7 bases are a match to TRBD1. Germline CDR1 is MDHEN and CDR2 is SYDVKM. With 4 bases clipped from V and 4 bases from J, the junction kept 3 bases outside the gene matches. This CDR3 spans 13 amino acids. CDR3 region: CASSSGGRTEAFF. The CDR3 nucleotides are TGTGCCAGCAGTTCAGGGGGGCGCACTGAAGCTTTCTTT.

V and J are TRBV4-1 and TRBJ2-7; 7 bases align to TRBD2. The junction had 10 bases not matched to a gene; V was cut back by 1 base and J by 4 bases. Germline V lookup: CDR1 MGHRA, CDR2 YSYEKL. The CDR3 extends over 16 amino acids. The CDR3 reads CASSQGPLFGGYEQYF. The CDR3 DNA is TGCGCCAGCAGCCAAGGTCCTCTCTTCGGGGGGTACGAGCAGTACTTC.

The rearrangement joins TRBV29-1 to TRBJ2-7; 9 bases match TRBD2. Germline V CDR1 and CDR2: SQVTM, ANQGSEA. The CDR3 totals 16 residues. J gave up 0 bases and V 2 bases, and 8 bases lay outside the gene matches. As DNA, the CDR3 is TGCAGCGTTGAAAAGACTAGCGGCTCGCTCTCCTACGAGCAGTACTTC. This translates into CSVEKTSGSLSYEQYF.

The genes are TRBV19 and TRBJ2-1; D uncertain. Germline V CDR1 and CDR2: LNHDA, SQIVND (reference sequence). V was pared by 5 bases and J by 2 bases, with 4 bases between. This CDR3 is 12 amino acids long. CDR3 in DNA: TGTGCCAGTAGTCAGGCCTACAATGAGCAGTTCTTC. Encoded protein: CASSQAYNEQFF.

This clone appeared once. The rearrangement joins TRBV19 to TRBJ2-4; TRBD1 agrees at 8 bases. CDR1 is LNHDA, CDR2 SQIVND, per germline (reference sequence). The CDR3 loop spans 16 amino acids. V was pared by 4 bases and J by 3 bases, with 8 bases of the junction left unmatched. CDR3 nucleotides: TGTGCCAGTAGTAGATCAGGGGGCGAAGACAAAAACATTCAGTACTTC. The encoded protein is CASSRSGGEDKNIQYF. The variable domain in full, completed from reference TRBV19 and TRBJ2-4, reads DGGITQSPKYLFRKEGQNVTLSCEQNLNHDAMYWYRQDPGQGLRLIYYSQIVNDFQKGDIAEGYSVSREKKESFPLTVTSAQKNPTAFYLCASSRSGGEDKNIQYFGAGTRLSVL.

The table lists this clone with a few counts. The J gene is TRBJ2-7, the V gene TRBV15; D may be TRBD2 (6 bases). V lost 1 base, J lost 5 bases, and 18 bases lay in between. Germline values: CDR1 LNHNV, CDR2 YYDKDF (reference sequence). The CDR3 consists of 16 residues. The CDR3: CATSRAGELSGDEQYF. CDR3 in DNA: TGTGCCACCAGCAGAGCGGGGGAACTTTCAGGAGACGAGCAGTACTTC.

The rearrangement uses TRBV13 and TRBJ2-3; D not certain. The CDR3 has 14 residues. Looked up from germline, CDR1 is PRHDT and CDR2 is FYEKMQ (reference sequence). The V gene lost 0 bases and the J gene lost 2 bases, with 6 bases spanning the gap. DNA for the CDR3: TGTGCCAGCAGCTTAGGCAGATCCACAGATACGCAGTATTTT. This gives the protein CASSLGRSTDTQYF.

The chain recombines TRBV5-4 with TRBJ1-1; possible D gene TRBD1, 5 bases. V lost 3 bases to trimming and J lost 8 bases, with 17 bases between them. Germline V gene data show CDR1 as SGHNT and CDR2 as YYREEE (reference sequence). The CDR3 totals 14 residues. DNA for the CDR3: TGTGCCAGCAGCTGGGGGGGACCCGGGATGGAAGCTTTCTTT. As protein: CASSWGGPGMEAFF.